The clone carrying this T cell receptor (beta chain) was detected only a few times. Its antigen is undetermined. Each CDR3 protein is one row after TCRdb ran MiXCR on the RACE reads. The table lists roughly 250,000 distinct CDR3 sequences, 7.5% to 10% of them singletons. The data belong to a study of human T cells and chemical hapten exposure. The study's findings and limits: The number of TCRs over 1 in 1000 frequency stayed unchanged after DPC.

Germline CDR1 and CDR2: SQVTM and ANQGSEA. The V gene lost 4 bases and the J gene lost 5 bases, with 11 bases spanning the gap. The CDR3 extends over 12 amino acids. The time point was: pre-sensitization, week 0. Noted treatment: therapeutic diphenylcyclopropenone sensitization with weekly scalp DPC. The chain recombines TRBV29-1 with TRBJ2-5, with no clear D. Sequenced material: whole blood, taken in connection with sensitization to the hapten diphenylcyclopropenone (DPC). The clonotype was recovered from a woman aged 40 to 50 with alopecia areata. Some clones in this sample may be carry-over from other donors' samples. The CDR3 loop reads CSVGTSPETQYF. In DNA, the CDR3 is TGCAGCGTTGGCACCTCCCCGGAGACCCAGTACTTC.